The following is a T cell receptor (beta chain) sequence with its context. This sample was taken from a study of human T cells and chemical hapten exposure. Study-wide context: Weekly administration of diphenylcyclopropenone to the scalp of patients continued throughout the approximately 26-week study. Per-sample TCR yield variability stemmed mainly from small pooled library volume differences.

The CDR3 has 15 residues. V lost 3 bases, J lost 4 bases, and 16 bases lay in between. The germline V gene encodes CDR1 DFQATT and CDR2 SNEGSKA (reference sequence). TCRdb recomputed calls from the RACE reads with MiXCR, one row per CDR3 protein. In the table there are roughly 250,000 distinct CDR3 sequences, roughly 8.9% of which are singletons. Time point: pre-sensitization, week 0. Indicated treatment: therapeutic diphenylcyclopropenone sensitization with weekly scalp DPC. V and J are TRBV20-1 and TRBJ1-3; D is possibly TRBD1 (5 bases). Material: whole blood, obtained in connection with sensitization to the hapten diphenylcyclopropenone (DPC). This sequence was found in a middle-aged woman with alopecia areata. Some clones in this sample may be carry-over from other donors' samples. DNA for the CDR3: TGCAGTGCTAGGCCTCAGGGATGGCCCGGAAACACCATATATTTT. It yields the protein CSARPQGWPGNTIYF.